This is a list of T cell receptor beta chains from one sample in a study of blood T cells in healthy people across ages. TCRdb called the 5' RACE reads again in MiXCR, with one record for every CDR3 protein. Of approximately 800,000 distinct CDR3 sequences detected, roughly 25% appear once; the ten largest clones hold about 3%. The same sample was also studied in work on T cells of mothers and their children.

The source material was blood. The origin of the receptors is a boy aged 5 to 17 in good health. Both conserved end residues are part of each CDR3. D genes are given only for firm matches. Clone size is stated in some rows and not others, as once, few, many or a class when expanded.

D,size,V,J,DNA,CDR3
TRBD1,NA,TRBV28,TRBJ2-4,TGTGCCAGCAGTTTCACCGGGACAGGGGTAGCCAAAAACATTCAGTACTTC,CASSFTGTGVAKNIQYF
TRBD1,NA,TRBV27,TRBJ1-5,TGTGCCAGCAGCCCGGGACAGGGAGGAGGCAATCAGCCCCAGCATTTT,CASSPGQGGGNQPQHF
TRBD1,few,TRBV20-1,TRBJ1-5,TGCAGTGCTGGACAGGGGAATCAGCCCCAGCATTTT,CSAGQGNQPQHF
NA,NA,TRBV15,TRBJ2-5,TGTGCCACCAGCAGGAGGGGAGAGACCCGGTACTTC,CATSRRGETRYF
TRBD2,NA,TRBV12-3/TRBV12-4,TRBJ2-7,TGTGCCAGCAGTTACCGAGCGGGGGAGTTATACGAGCAGTACTTC,CASSYRAGELYEQYF
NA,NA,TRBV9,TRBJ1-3,TGTGCCAGCAGCGTTACGGGAATCTCTGGAAACACCATATATTTT,CASSVTGISGNTIYF
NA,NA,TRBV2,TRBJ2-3,TGTGCCAGCAGTGAAAGGCTCCCAGGAACAGATACGCAGTATTTT,CASSERLPGTDTQYF
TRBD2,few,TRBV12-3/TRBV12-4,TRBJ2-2,TGTGCCAGCAGTTTTTCTAGCGGGGGGTTGAACACCGGGGAGCTGTTTTTT,CASSFSSGGLNTGELFF
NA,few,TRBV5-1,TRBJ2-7,TGCGCCAGCAGGGACGGGCCGGGGCTTTCCTACGAGCAGTACTTC,CASRDGPGLSYEQYF
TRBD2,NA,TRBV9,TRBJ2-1,TGCGCCAGCAGTCTCGTAGCGGGGGAGTACAATGAGCAGTTCTTC,CASSLVAGEYNEQFF
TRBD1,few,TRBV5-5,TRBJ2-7,TGTGCCAGCAGCCTACTCGCCGGGACAGGGGCCTACGAGCAGTACTTC,CASSLLAGTGAYEQYF
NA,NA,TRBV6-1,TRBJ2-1,TGTGCCAGCAGTGGGACTTCGAGCTCCTACAATGAGCAGTTCTTC,CASSGTSSSYNEQFF
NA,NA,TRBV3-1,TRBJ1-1,TGTGCCAGCAGCCAATCAGGGGCGACTGAAGCTTTCTTT,CASSQSGATEAFF
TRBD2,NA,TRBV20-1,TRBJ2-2,TGCAGTGCTAGAGGGGGCCGGCGGGGGGCGCACACCGGGGAGCTGTTTTTT,CSARGGRRGAHTGELFF
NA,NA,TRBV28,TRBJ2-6,TGTGCCAGCAGTCCCGAGAACAGGGCTGGGGCCAACGTCCTGACTTTC,CASSPENRAGANVLTF
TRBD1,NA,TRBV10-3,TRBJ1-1,TGTGCCATCAGTGAGTCAACAAGAGGGACAGGGTCGAACACTGAAGCTTTCTTT,CAISESTRGTGSNTEAFF
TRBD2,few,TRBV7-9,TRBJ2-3,TGTGCCAGCAGTGCATCACTAGCGGGGGATTTAGATACGCAGTATTTT,CASSASLAGDLDTQYF
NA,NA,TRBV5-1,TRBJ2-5,TGCGCCAGCAGCTTGGCCCCGGGGTCGTGGGGGGAGACCCAGTACTTC,CASSLAPGSWGETQYF
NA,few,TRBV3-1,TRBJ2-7,TGTGCCAGCAGCCAACATACCTACGAGCAGTACTTC,CASSQHTYEQYF
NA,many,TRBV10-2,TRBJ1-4,TGCGCCAGCAGCCCCGGGGCGCCAACTAATGAAAAACTGTTTTTT,CASSPGAPTNEKLFF
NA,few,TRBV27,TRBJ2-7,TGTGCCAGCACCTCAGGGTCCTACGAGCAGTACTTC,CASTSGSYEQYF
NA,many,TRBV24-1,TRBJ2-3,TGTGCCACCAGTGATGGCCCCCCTAAGGGTACGCAGTATTTT,CATSDGPPKGTQYF
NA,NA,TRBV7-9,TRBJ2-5,TGTGCCAGCAGCTCCGGACCGGATCGGGAGACCCAGTACTTC,CASSSGPDRETQYF
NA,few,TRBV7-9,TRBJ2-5,TGTGCCAGCAGCTTAAGTTTTTCGTGGTTCTTC,CASSLSFSWFF
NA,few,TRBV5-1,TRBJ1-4,TGCGCCTCCCGGGCACCGCTTAAGGAGCCGGCTAATGAAAAACTGTTTTTT,CASRAPLKEPANEKLFF
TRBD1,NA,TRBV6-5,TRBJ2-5,TGTGCCAGCAGTTACGTCAGGGGGCAAGAGACCCAGTACTTC,CASSYVRGQETQYF
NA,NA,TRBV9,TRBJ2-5,TGTGCCAGCAGCGTAGATGAAGAGACCCAGTACTTC,CASSVDEETQYF
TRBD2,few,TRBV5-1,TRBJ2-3,TGCGCCAGCAGCTTGGAGATAGCGGGGGGGCCTGATACGCAGTATTTT,CASSLEIAGGPDTQYF
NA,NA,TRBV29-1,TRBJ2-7,TGCAGCGTTGACCGGCGGCAGCCGCACTACGAGCAGTACTTC,CSVDRRQPHYEQYF
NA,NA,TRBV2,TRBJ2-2,TGTGCCAGCAGTGAAGGTCCGGGGGTGAACACCGGGGAGCTGTTTTTT,CASSEGPGVNTGELFF
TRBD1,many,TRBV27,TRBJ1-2,TGTGCCAGCAGTTCTGACAGGGGGAGAGGCTACACCTTC,CASSSDRGRGYTF
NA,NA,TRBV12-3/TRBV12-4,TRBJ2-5,TGTGCCAGCAGTACCCCAGAGACCCAGTACTTC,CASSTPETQYF
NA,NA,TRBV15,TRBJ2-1,TGTGCCACCAGCAGAGTCTGGGGCAGAAACTACAATGAGCAGTTCTTC,CATSRVWGRNYNEQFF